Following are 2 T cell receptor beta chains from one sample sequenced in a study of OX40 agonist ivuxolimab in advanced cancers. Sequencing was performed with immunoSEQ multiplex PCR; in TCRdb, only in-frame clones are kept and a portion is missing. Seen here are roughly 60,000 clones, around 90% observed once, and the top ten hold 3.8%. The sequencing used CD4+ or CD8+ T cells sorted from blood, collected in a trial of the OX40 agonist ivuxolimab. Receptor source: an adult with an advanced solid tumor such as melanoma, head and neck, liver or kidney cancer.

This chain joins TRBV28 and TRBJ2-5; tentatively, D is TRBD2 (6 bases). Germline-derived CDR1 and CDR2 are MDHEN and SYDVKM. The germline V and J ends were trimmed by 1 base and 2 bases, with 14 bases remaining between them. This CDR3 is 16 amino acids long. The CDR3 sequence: CASSLLAQRAQETQYF. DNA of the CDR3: TGTGCCAGCAGTTTATTGGCTCAGCGGGCGCAAGAGACCCAGTACTTC.

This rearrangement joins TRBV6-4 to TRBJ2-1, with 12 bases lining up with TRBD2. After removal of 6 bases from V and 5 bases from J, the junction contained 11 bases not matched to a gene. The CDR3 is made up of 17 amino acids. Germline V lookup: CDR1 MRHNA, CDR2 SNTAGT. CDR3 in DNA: TGTGCCAGCAGACGGACACCCCTAGCGGGGGGGGACAATGAGCAGTTCTTC. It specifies CASRRTPLAGGDNEQFF.